A single sample gave rise to the 24 T cell receptor beta chains below, sequenced in a study of cytomegalovirus exposure and HLA in healthy donors. The PCR contained 60 Vbeta and 13 Jbeta primers. Data came from immunoSEQ multiplex PCR; TCRdb stores just in-frame clones and leaves some out. Among under 140,000 clones listed, roughly 80% were seen once. The sequencing input was PBMCs. Receptor source: a woman in her 30s in good health and CMV-seronegative.

The CDR3 protein is CASSLSGLYGYTF. The CDR3 bases are TGTGCCAGCTCACTCTCCGGACTCTATGGCTACACCTTC. The V and J genes are TRBV18 and TRBJ1-2; D call uncertain. V was shortened by 4 bases and J by 4 bases, with 10 bases between the two germline ends. Germline V gene sequence: CDR1 KGHSH, CDR2 LQKENI. This CDR3 region has 13 residues.

In DNA, the CDR3 is TGTGCCTGGAAGATCCAGGGCCAAGAGACCCAGTACTTC. This gives the protein CAWKIQGQETQYF. V gene TRBV30 combines with J gene TRBJ2-5; tentatively, D is TRBD1 (5 bases). Between the trimmed V and J ends, which lost 4 bases and 1 base, there was a span of 10 bases. The CDR3 spans 13 residues. Germline loops: CDR1 GTSNPN, CDR2 SVGIG (reference sequence).

This chain links TRBV2 with TRBJ1-2, with TRBD1 as a possible D gene (5 bases). Germline V gene sequence: CDR1 SNHLY, CDR2 FYNNEI. This CDR3 spans 13 amino acids. V was pared by 6 bases and J by 8 bases, with 16 bases between. The CDR3 DNA reads as TGTGCCAGCAGCCCCCGGGGGGGGAACGGCTACACCTTC. It encodes CASSPRGGNGYTF.

This clone was found once. The chain has TRBV5-1 and TRBJ1-1; 7 nucleotides line up with TRBD1. V lost 3 bases and J lost 2; bases outside the gene matches: 10. Germline CDR1 and CDR2: SGHRS and YFSETQ. CDR3 length: 16 amino acids. Here the CDR3 DNA reads TGCGCCAGCAGCTCGACACCGGGACAGCGAAACACTGAAGCTTTCTTT. Amino acid sequence: CASSSTPGQRNTEAFF.

V and J are TRBV11-2 and TRBJ1-4; 10 nucleotides line up with TRBD1. The CDR3 loop spans 15 amino acids. CDR1 is SGHAT and CDR2 is FQNNGV in the germline V gene. The J segment lost 6 bases and the V segment lost 5 bases, leaving 6 bases of the junction unmatched. The CDR3 sequence is CASSSIGTGDEKLFF. The CDR3 region has the DNA TGTGCCAGCAGCAGCATCGGGACAGGGGATGAAAAACTGTTTTTT.

V is TRBV25-1 and J is TRBJ2-3; a weak D match, TRBD2 (5 bases). Germline CDR1 reads MGHDK; CDR2 reads SYGVNS. The CDR3 covers 14 residues. V lost 4 bases and J 1 base, leaving 9 bases between the germline ends. CDR3 loop: CASSVRAGTDTQYF. CDR3 sequence (DNA): TGTGCCAGCAGTGTCCGAGCGGGCACAGATACGCAGTATTTT.

The rearrangement links TRBV6-1 to TRBJ1-2; D is uncertain. Germline V gives CDR1 MNHNS, CDR2 SASEGT. Trimming shortened V by 4 bases and J by 4 bases, and 13 bases separated the two germline ends. This CDR3 has 14 amino acids. DNA for the CDR3: TGTGCCAGCAGTGTAGACGAGTCAGGCTATGGCTACACCTTC. Its translation: CASSVDESGYGYTF.

The chain carries TRBV5-6 and TRBJ2-7; 9 bases are a match to TRBD1. CDR3 length: 14 amino acids. Germline V lookup: CDR1 SGHDT, CDR2 YYEEEE. Trimming cost V 2 bases and J 6 bases; bases outside gene matches: 6. The CDR3 DNA reads as TGTGCCAGCAGCTTCCGGGGACAGGGTGGCGAGCAGTACTTC. Protein: CASSFRGQGGEQYF.

The V gene is TRBV11-2, the J gene TRBJ2-7; D not resolved. CDR1 and CDR2 from the germline V gene are SGHAT and FQNNGV. Trimming took 5 bases from V and 1 from J, leaving 12 bases between them. CDR3 size: 14 residues. As DNA, the CDR3 is TGTGCCAGCAGCCAAATCGGTACTTCCTACGAGCAGTACTTC. This encodes CASSQIGTSYEQYF.

This sequence joins TRBV28 and TRBJ2-7; the match to TRBD2 covers 8 bases. Germline V CDR1 and CDR2: MDHEN, SYDVKM. V was pared by 5 bases and J by 0 bases, with 6 bases of the junction left unmatched. The CDR3 sequence is 15 residues long. CDR3 DNA: TGTGCCAGCAGTCTCACTAGCGGAGCCTCCTACGAGCAGTACTTC. Its protein product is CASSLTSGASYEQYF.

The chain joins TRBV28 to TRBJ2-7; possibly TRBD1 for D (6 bases). Trimming took off 4 bases at V and 0 bases at J, with 13 bases between the two ends. The CDR3 is 15 residues long. Looked up from germline, CDR1 is MDHEN and CDR2 is SYDVKM. The CDR3: CASSSRQESSYEQYF. The CDR3 nucleotides read TGTGCCAGCAGTTCCAGACAGGAGAGCTCCTACGAGCAGTACTTC.

This clone occurred once. This chain links TRBV6-5 with TRBJ1-4; 8 nucleotides match TRBD1. The junction had 6 bases not matched to a gene; V was cut back by 5 bases and J by 7 bases. Germline V CDR1 and CDR2: MNHEY, SVGAGI. This CDR3 has 14 residues. The CDR3 here is CASSSRGRIEKLFF. The CDR3 nucleotides are TGTGCCAGCAGTAGCAGGGGGCGGATTGAAAAACTGTTTTTT.

In its sample, this clone was seen once. V usage is TRBV7-3 and J usage is TRBJ2-7; 7 bases fit TRBD2. Germline V CDR1 and CDR2: SGHTA, FQGTGA. The V gene end was trimmed by 2 bases and the J gene end by 6 bases; junction bases not matched to a gene: 4. The CDR3 covers 13 residues. Here the CDR3 DNA reads TGTGCCAGCAGCTTATCGGGCGGGAGCGAGCAGTACTTC. The encoded protein is CASSLSGGSEQYF.

This clone has a handful of counts. The chain carries TRBV7-3 and TRBJ2-7; 8 bases fit TRBD2. Germline V gives CDR1 SGHTA, CDR2 FQGTGA. The V and J ends lost 2 bases and 5 bases, in that order; junction bases with no gene match: 2. The CDR3 length is 13 residues. The CDR3: CASSLAGGHEQYF. The CDR3 nucleotides are TGTGCCAGCAGCTTAGCGGGAGGCCACGAGCAGTACTTC.

The rearrangement uses TRBV29-1 and TRBJ2-1, with 10 positions matching TRBD2. This CDR3 comprises 14 residues. The V and J ends lost 6 bases and 6 bases, in that order; junction bases with no gene match: 8. The germline CDR1 and CDR2 sequences are SQVTM and ANQGSEA. CDR3 sequence reads: CSVRAGGQGNEQFF. As DNA, the CDR3 is TGCAGCGTGAGAGCGGGGGGGCAGGGCAATGAGCAGTTCTTC.

The genes are TRBV11-1 and TRBJ2-5; 10 bases are a match to TRBD1. After removal of 5 bases from V and 2 bases from J, the junction contained 2 bases not matched to a gene. CDR3 length: 14 amino acids. Germline CDR1 SGHAT, CDR2 FQDESV (reference sequence). The CDR3 bases are TGTGCCAGCAGCGGGGACAGGGGACAAGAGACCCAGTACTTC. This translates into CASSGDRGQETQYF. The full variable domain, its missing parts supplied by reference TRBV11-1 and TRBJ2-5, is EAEVAQSPRYKITEKSQAVAFWCDPISGHATLYWYRQILGQGPELLVQFQDESVVDDSQLPKDRFSAERLKGVDSTLKIQPAELGDSAMYLCASSGDRGQETQYFGPGTRLLVL.

The chain combines TRBV27 with TRBJ2-1, with 8 nucleotides matching TRBD2. J lost 12 bases, V lost 0 bases, and 4 bases had no gene match. The CDR3 extends over 13 amino acids. Germline CDR1 MNHEY, CDR2 SMNVEV (reference sequence). The CDR3 reads CASSLSERGSQFF. The DNA of the CDR3 is TGTGCCAGCAGTTTATCGGAGCGGGGGTCGCAGTTCTTC.

This clone was picked up one time. The rearrangement uses TRBV19 and TRBJ1-1; D is perhaps TRBD1 (6 bases). The CDR3 has 13 residues. V shed 5 bases and J shed 8 bases, with 15 bases lying between them. CDR1 is LNHDA and CDR2 is SQIVND in the germline V gene (reference sequence). This CDR3 reads CASSYSRGSEAFF. The CDR3 nucleotides are TGTGCCAGTAGTTATAGTAGGGGGTCCGAAGCTTTCTTT. Full variable domain (rest looked up from reference TRBV19 and TRBJ1-1): DGGITQSPKYLFRKEGQNVTLSCEQNLNHDAMYWYRQDPGQGLRLIYYSQIVNDFQKGDIAEGYSVSREKKESFPLTVTSAQKNPTAFYLCASSYSRGSEAFFGQGTRLTVV.

This clone was counted a few times. The V and J genes are TRBV6-1 and TRBJ1-5; D perhaps matches TRBD1 (5 bases). The CDR3 is 15 amino acids. Trimming stripped 1 base from V and 3 bases from J, with 10 bases between. Looked up from germline, CDR1 is MNHNS and CDR2 is SASEGT. CDR3 sequence reads: CASSEDDSINQPQHF. DNA of the CDR3: TGTGCCAGCAGTGAAGATGACAGTATCAATCAGCCCCAGCATTTT.

The CDR3 reads CASSLRVTSVTGAGELFF. The CDR3, as DNA: TGTGCCAGCAGCTTAAGGGTGACTAGCGTTACAGGGGCCGGGGAGCTGTTTTTT. The chain links TRBV7-2 to TRBJ2-2; tentatively, D is TRBD2 (8 bases). The CDR3 spans 18 residues. The germline V gene has CDR1 SGHTA and CDR2 FQGNSA. V was trimmed by 2 bases and J by 6 bases, leaving 22 bases between them.

This clone is a singleton in its sample. The gene calls are TRBV4-2 and TRBJ1-2; TRBD1 matches 9 bases. Trimming took 1 base from V and 1 from J; bases not matched to a gene: 1. CDR1 is LGHNA, CDR2 YNFKEQ, per germline. The CDR3 is 15 amino acids. CDR3 coding DNA: TGTGCCAGCAGCCAAGGGGACAGGGATAACTATGGCTACACCTTC. The encoded protein is CASSQGDRDNYGYTF.

This clone appeared a single time. The V call is TRBV14, the J call TRBJ1-2; perhaps TRBD1 as D (5 bases). Trimming left V 1 base short and J 8 bases short, with 14 bases between. The CDR3 has 14 residues. Germline assignment: CDR1 SGHDN and CDR2 FVKESK. The CDR3 DNA is TGTGCCAGCAGCCAAGGAAGGGGAATATGGGGCTACACCTTC. This codes for CASSQGRGIWGYTF.

The chain recombines TRBV5-8 with TRBJ1-4; TRBD1 matches 9 bases. V trimming: 1 base; J trimming: 11 bases; junction bases outside the gene matches: 12. The germline V gene has CDR1 SGHTS and CDR2 YDEGEE. The CDR3 totals 16 residues. CDR3 region: CASSLRPGQGLGKLFF. The CDR3 nucleotides are TGTGCCAGCAGCTTGCGGCCGGGACAGGGATTAGGGAAACTGTTTTTT.

The chain couples TRBV19 to TRBJ1-1, with 11 positions matching TRBD1. The ends lost 8 bases at V and 3 bases at J; junction bases unmatched: 2. Germline V gene data show CDR1 as LNHDA and CDR2 as SQIVND (reference sequence). CDR3 length equals 13 residues. CDR3 residues: CASGDRGDTEAFF. CDR3 coding DNA: TGTGCCAGTGGGGACAGGGGGGACACTGAAGCTTTCTTT.